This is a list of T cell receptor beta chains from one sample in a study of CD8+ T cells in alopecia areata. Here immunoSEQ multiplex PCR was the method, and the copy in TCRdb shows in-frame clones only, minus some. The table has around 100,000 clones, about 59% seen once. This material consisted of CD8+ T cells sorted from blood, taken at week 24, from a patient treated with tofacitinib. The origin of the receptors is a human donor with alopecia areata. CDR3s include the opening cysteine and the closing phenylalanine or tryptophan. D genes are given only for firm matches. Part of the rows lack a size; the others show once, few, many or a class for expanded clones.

CASSLAVGGFYNEQFF	TGTGCCAGCAGCTTGGCCGTAGGGGGGTTCTACAATGAGCAGTTCTTC	.	.	TRBV5-6	TRBJ2-1
CAISEGTTYEQYF	TGTGCCATCAGTGAGGGGACCACCTACGAGCAGTACTTC	.	.	TRBV10-3	TRBJ2-7
CASSLAGGSYEQYF	TGTGCCAGCAGCTTAGCTGGGGGTTCCTACGAGCAGTACTTC	few	.	TRBV11-2	TRBJ2-7
CASSLNRANYGYTF	TGTGCCAGCAGCTTAAACAGAGCTAACTATGGCTACACCTTC	.	.	TRBV11-2	TRBJ1-2
CASSVTGGYGYTF	TGTGCCAGCAGTGTTACAGGGGGTTATGGCTACACCTTC	.	TRBD1	TRBV6-5	TRBJ1-2
CSVSETYGYTF	TGCAGCGTTAGTGAAACCTATGGCTACACCTTC	.	.	TRBV29-1	TRBJ1-2
CASSIVPGNIQYF	TGTGCCAGTAGTATAGTCCCAGGGAACATTCAGTACTTC	few	.	TRBV19	TRBJ2-4
CASSYDRRLTGELFF	TGCGCCAGCAGCTACGACAGACGACTCACCGGGGAGCTGTTTTTT	.	.	TRBV4-3	TRBJ2-2
CASSLDSIRQYF	TGTGCCAGCAGCCTCGACTCGATTCGACAGTACTTC	.	.	TRBV9	TRBJ2-7
CASSIGRGLYEQYF	TGTGCCAGCAGCATCGGCAGGGGTCTCTACGAGCAGTACTTC	.	.	TRBV7-9	TRBJ2-7
CASSLGFASETQYF	TGTGCCAGCAGCTTGGGGTTTGCTTCGGAGACCCAGTACTTC	few	.	TRBV5-4	TRBJ2-5
CASSEASGERTEAFF	TGTGCCAGCAGCGAAGCCTCAGGGGAGAGGACTGAAGCTTTCTTT	few	.	TRBV9	TRBJ1-1
CASSPLRHRYEQYF	TGTGCCAGCAGCCCCCTAAGGCATCGATACGAGCAGTACTTC	.	.	TRBV11-2	TRBJ2-7
CASSAGDTQYF	TGCGCCAGCAGTGCTGGAGATACGCAGTATTTT	few	.	TRBV10-2	TRBJ2-3
CASSVISGGTDTQYF	TGTGCCAGCAGCGTTATTAGCGGGGGGACAGATACGCAGTATTTT	.	TRBD2	TRBV9	TRBJ2-3
CASSAGTGGFEKLFF	TGTGCCAGCAGTGCCGGGACAGGGGGTTTTGAAAAACTGTTTTTT	.	TRBD1	TRBV6-1	TRBJ1-4
CAWGPVSHEQFF	TGTGCCTGGGGCCCGGTAAGCCATGAGCAGTTCTTC	.	.	TRBV30	TRBJ2-1
CASSSLGSRWELFF	TGTGCCAGCAGCTCCTTAGGTAGCCGGTGGGAGCTGTTTTTT	.	.	TRBV7-2	TRBJ2-2
CASSQEGAGGSYEQYF	TGTGCCAGCAGCCAAGAGGGAGCGGGGGGCTCCTACGAGCAGTACTTC	few	TRBD2	TRBV7-9	TRBJ2-7
CASSSGLHYEQYF	TGTGCCAGCAGCTCGGGACTCCACTACGAGCAGTACTTC	few	.	TRBV7-2	TRBJ2-7
CASSPPRAVGTEAFF	TGTGCCAGCTCACCACCCAGGGCGGTTGGCACTGAAGCTTTCTTT	many	.	TRBV18	TRBJ1-1
CAWSPPRTGSEKLFF	TGTGCCTGGAGCCCACCGCGGACAGGGAGTGAAAAACTGTTTTTT	.	TRBD1	TRBV30	TRBJ1-4
CASSHLLGGMNEAFF	TGCGCCAGCAGCCACCTGCTGGGGGGTATGAATGAAGCTTTCTTT	.	.	TRBV4-3	TRBJ1-1
CASRRSLAGEQYF	TGTGCCAGCAGAAGGTCCCTAGCCGGCGAGCAGTACTTC	.	.	TRBV7-9	TRBJ2-7
CASGLSTGGFLDF	TGTGCTAGTGGTTTGAGCACAGGGGGCTTTTTAGATTTT	.	TRBD1	TRBV12-5	TRBJ1-5
CASTQREGGSTEAFF	TGTGCCAGCACCCAAAGGGAAGGGGGTAGCACTGAAGCTTTCTTT	.	.	TRBV7-9	TRBJ1-1
CASSFRRGFSYEQYF	TGTGCCAGCAGCTTTCGCAGGGGGTTTTCCTACGAGCAGTACTTC	once	TRBD1	TRBV7-8	TRBJ2-7
CASSLEVSYEQYF	TGCGCCAGCAGCTTGGAAGTCTCCTACGAGCAGTACTTC	.	.	TRBV5-1	TRBJ2-7
CSVLSERGYGYTF	TGCAGCGTTCTGTCTGAACGGGGCTATGGCTACACCTTC	.	.	TRBV29-1	TRBJ1-2
CASSLLGGEQYF	TGTGCCAGCAGTTTATTAGGGGGCGAGCAGTACTTC	.	.	TRBV27	TRBJ2-7
CASSIRGAKNIQYF	TGTGCCAGTAGTATCCGGGGGGCCAAAAACATTCAGTACTTC	.	.	TRBV19	TRBJ2-4
CAWGTGDCNEKLFF	TGTGCCTGGGGGACGGGAGATTGTAATGAAAAACTGTTTTTT	.	.	TRBV30	TRBJ1-4
CASSLSRGAADGYTF	TGTGCCAGCAGTTTAAGTCGGGGGGCCGCCGATGGCTACACCTTC	.	.	TRBV27	TRBJ1-2
CASSSQPGYTEAFF	TGTGCCAGCAGTTCACAACCGGGATACACTGAAGCTTTCTTT	.	.	TRBV13	TRBJ1-1
CATTSIIYNEQFF	TGTGCCACCACCAGTATTATATACAATGAGCAGTTCTTC	once	.	TRBV15	TRBJ2-1
CASSQDGTSGGLEQYF	TGTGCCAGCAGCCAAGATGGCACTAGCGGGGGTCTTGAGCAGTACTTC	many	TRBD2	TRBV4-2	TRBJ2-7
CASSKETQYF	TGTGCCAGCAGTAAAGAGACCCAGTACTTC	few	.	TRBV2	TRBJ2-5
CASNHPSGHGYTF	TGTGCCAGCAACCATCCTTCGGGGCACGGCTACACCTTC	.	.	TRBV5-4	TRBJ1-2
CASSEELNTGELFF	TGTGCCAGCAGTGAAGAGCTGAACACCGGGGAGCTGTTTTTT	few	.	TRBV6-5	TRBJ2-2
CASSLGVSTEAFF	TGTGCCAGCAGCCTAGGGGTTAGCACTGAAGCTTTCTTT	.	.	TRBV9	TRBJ1-1
CSAPDRGVGNEQFF	TGCAGCGCGCCTGACAGGGGGGTTGGCAATGAGCAGTTCTTC	.	TRBD1	TRBV29-1	TRBJ2-1
CASSLVHRGSSEQYF	TGTGCCAGCAGCTTAGTCCACAGGGGGTCTAGCGAGCAGTACTTC	.	TRBD1	TRBV11-2	TRBJ2-7
CASSVASQSDYGYTF	TGTGCCAGCAGCGTAGCTTCACAGAGCGACTATGGCTACACCTTC	.	.	TRBV9	TRBJ1-2
CASSEVGDRGYEQYF	TGTGCCAGCAGCGAAGTAGGGGACAGGGGTTACGAGCAGTACTTC	.	TRBD1	TRBV6-1	TRBJ2-7
CASSLTSRDRGEAFF	TGTGCCAGCAGTTTAACGTCCCGGGATCGTGGTGAAGCTTTCTTT	.	.	TRBV27	TRBJ1-1